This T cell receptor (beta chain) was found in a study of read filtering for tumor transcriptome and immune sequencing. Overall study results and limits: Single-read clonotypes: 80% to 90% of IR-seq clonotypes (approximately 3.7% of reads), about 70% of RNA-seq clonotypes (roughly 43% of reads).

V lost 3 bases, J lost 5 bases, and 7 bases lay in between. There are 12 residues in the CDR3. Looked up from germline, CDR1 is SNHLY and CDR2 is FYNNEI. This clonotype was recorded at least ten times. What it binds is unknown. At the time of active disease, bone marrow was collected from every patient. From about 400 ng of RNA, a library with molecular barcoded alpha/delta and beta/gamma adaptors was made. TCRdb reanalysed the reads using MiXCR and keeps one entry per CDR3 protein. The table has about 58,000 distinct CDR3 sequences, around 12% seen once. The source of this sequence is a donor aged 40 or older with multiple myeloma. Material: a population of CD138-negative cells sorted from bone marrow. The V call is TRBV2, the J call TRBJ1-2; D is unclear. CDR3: CASSEEEYGYTF. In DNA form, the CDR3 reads TGTGCCAGCAGTGAGGAAGAGTATGGCTACACCTTC.